This is a list of T cell receptor beta chains from one sample in a study of cytomegalovirus exposure and HLA in healthy donors. Sequenced by immunoSEQ multiplex PCR; TCRdb stores in-frame clones only, minus some. Of more than 85,000 clones listed, less than 85% are singletons. The sample taken for sequencing was PBMCs. Receptors were obtained from a man aged 30-40 years in good health and CMV-seropositive. Each CDR3 is given with its conserved first and last residue. The D gene is left open where the match is weak. A row's size may be missing; if present it is once, few, many or a size class.

-	TRBJ2-4	-	TRBV7-2	CASSPRQVLAKNIQYF	TGTGCCAGCAGCCCGCGACAGGTTCTAGCCAAAAACATTCAGTACTTC
-	TRBJ2-5	TRBD1	TRBV28	CASSLSDRNQETQYF	TGTGCCAGCAGTTTATCGGACAGGAACCAAGAGACCCAGTACTTC
-	TRBJ2-5	TRBD2	TRBV4-2	CASSLYGGGSFGYEETQYF	TGTGCCAGCAGCCTATATGGGGGGGGTAGCTTTGGGTATGAAGAGACCCAGTACTTC
-	TRBJ1-5	-	TRBV7-6	CASSIHSNQPQHF	TGTGCCAGCAGCATCCATAGCAATCAGCCCCAGCATTTT
-	TRBJ2-1	-	TRBV7-9	CASSFGASHYNEQFF	TGTGCCAGCAGCTTTGGAGCCTCCCACTACAATGAGCAGTTCTTC
few	TRBJ2-1	-	TRBV9	CASSVASRYNEQFF	TGTGCCAGCAGCGTAGCTAGCCGGTACAATGAGCAGTTCTTC
-	TRBJ2-7	-	TRBV10-3	CAISDGQAQAYEQYF	TGTGCCATCAGTGACGGTCAGGCACAAGCCTACGAGCAGTACTTC
-	TRBJ2-7	-	TRBV7-9	CASSPPGASLYDEQYF	TGTGCCAGCAGCCCCCCAGGGGCAAGTTTATACGACGAGCAGTACTTC
-	TRBJ1-5	-	TRBV2	CASSSTGPLEPQHF	TGTGCCAGCAGTTCGACAGGTCCTCTCGAGCCCCAGCATTTT
-	TRBJ2-1	TRBD2	TRBV4-1	CASSPPSGGYNEQFF	TGCGCCAGCAGCCCACCTAGCGGGGGGTACAATGAGCAGTTCTTC
once	TRBJ2-7	-	TRBV7-2	CASSLARGAWEQYF	TGTGCCAGCAGCTTAGCGCGTGGGGCGTGGGAGCAGTACTTC
-	TRBJ2-2	-	TRBV4-1	CASTSTTGSNTGELFF	TGCGCCAGCACCTCTACCACAGGGAGTAACACCGGGGAGCTGTTTTTT
-	TRBJ1-5	-	TRBV28	CASSPGVIQPQHF	TGTGCCAGCAGTCCGGGGGTTATTCAGCCCCAGCATTTT
-	TRBJ1-1	TRBD1	TRBV5-1	CASSYTGTENTEAFF	TGCGCCAGCAGCTACACCGGGACAGAGAACACTGAAGCTTTCTTT
-	TRBJ2-3	TRBD2	TRBV27	CASDSSGTSTDTQYF	TGTGCCAGCGATTCCTCCGGGACTAGTACAGATACGCAGTATTTT
-	TRBJ2-2	-	TRBV30	CAWSGQVTGELFF	TGTGCCTGGAGTGGGCAGGTAACCGGGGAGCTGTTTTTT
-	TRBJ1-5	-	TRBV7-2	CASSLRGSNQPQHF	TGTGCCAGCAGCTTAAGAGGGAGTAATCAGCCCCAGCATTTT
-	TRBJ2-1	TRBD2	TRBV7-9	CASSLVGAGGPYNEQFF	TGTGCCAGCAGCTTAGTAGGGGCGGGGGGACCTTACAATGAGCAGTTCTTC
-	TRBJ2-7	TRBD2	TRBV19	CASSLTGGYDEQYF	TGTGCCAGTAGTCTCACGGGGGGTTACGACGAGCAGTACTTC
-	TRBJ2-2	-	TRBV4-1	CASSQDLRLSGELFF	TGCGCCAGCAGCCAAGATCTCAGGCTTTCCGGGGAGCTGTTTTTT
once	TRBJ1-1	-	TRBV9	CASSVGEGRDTEAFF	TGTGCCAGCAGCGTAGGCGAGGGGAGGGACACTGAAGCTTTCTTT
-	TRBJ1-5	-	TRBV10-3	CAISESGREQPQHF	TGTGCCATCAGTGAGTCGGGCAGGGAACAGCCCCAGCATTTT
-	TRBJ2-1	-	TRBV29-1	CSVEDMVRGAIDEQFF	TGCAGCGTTGAAGATATGGTCAGGGGGGCCATAGATGAGCAGTTCTTC
-	TRBJ2-2	TRBD2	TRBV7-3	CASSLWGSGSNTGELFF	TGTGCCAGCAGCTTATGGGGTAGCGGGTCGAACACCGGGGAGCTGTTTTTT
-	TRBJ1-4	-	TRBV4-1	CASSPRGGQGEKLFF	TGCGCCAGCAGCCCCCGGGGGGGGCAAGGGGAAAAACTGTTTTTT
-	TRBJ1-2	-	TRBV10-3	CATLLQPGNHGYTF	TGTGCCACACTGCTCCAGCCAGGGAACCATGGCTACACCTTC
-	TRBJ1-1	-	TRBV27	CASSLSGTEAFF	TGTGCCAGCAGTTTGAGCGGCACTGAAGCTTTCTTT
few	TRBJ1-1	-	TRBV7-2	CASSLAGDTEAFF	TGTGCCAGCAGCTTAGCAGGGGACACTGAAGCTTTCTTT
-	TRBJ1-5	-	TRBV6-5	CASSYSRGNNQPQHF	TGTGCCAGCAGTTACTCGAGAGGGAACAATCAGCCCCAGCATTTT
-	TRBJ2-3	TRBD2	TRBV11-3	CASSLSLAGVQDTQYF	TGTGCCAGCAGCTTATCGCTAGCGGGGGTCCAAGATACGCAGTATTTT